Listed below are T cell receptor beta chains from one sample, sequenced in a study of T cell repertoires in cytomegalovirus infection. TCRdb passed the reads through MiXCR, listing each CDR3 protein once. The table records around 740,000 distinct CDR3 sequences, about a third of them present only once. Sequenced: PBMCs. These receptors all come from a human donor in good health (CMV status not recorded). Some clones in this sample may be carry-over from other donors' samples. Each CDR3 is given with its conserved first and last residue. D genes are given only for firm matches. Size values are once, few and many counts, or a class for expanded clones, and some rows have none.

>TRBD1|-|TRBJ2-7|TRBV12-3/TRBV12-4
CASRTGTGWPYEQYF
TGTGCCAGCAGAACAGGGACAGGTTGGCCCTACGAGCAGTACTTC
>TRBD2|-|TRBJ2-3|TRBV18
CASSQGLAGVTDTQYF
TGTGCCAGCTCGCAGGGACTAGCGGGAGTCACAGATACGCAGTATTTT
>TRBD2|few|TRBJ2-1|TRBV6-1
CASARTLGEGAYNEQFF
TGTGCCAGTGCAAGAACACTGGGGGAGGGAGCCTACAATGAGCAGTTCTTC
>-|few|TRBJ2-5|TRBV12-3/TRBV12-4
CASSLSPKVETQYF
TGTGCCAGCAGTTTGTCCCCAAAAGTAGAGACCCAGTACTTC
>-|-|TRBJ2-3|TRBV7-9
CASSLSLMNTDTQYF
TGTGCCAGCAGCTTATCGCTCATGAACACAGATACGCAGTATTTT
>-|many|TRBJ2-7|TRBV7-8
CASSHRGSWDEQYF
TGTGCCAGCAGCCACCGGGGATCCTGGGACGAGCAGTACTTC
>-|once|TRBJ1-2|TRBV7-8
CASSFRVTLEGYTF
TGTGCCAGCAGCTTCAGAGTAACCCTTGAGGGCTACACCTTC
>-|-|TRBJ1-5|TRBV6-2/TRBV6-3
CASSSTGVGVNENQPQHF
TGTGCCAGCAGTTCCACTGGGGTCGGGGTTAATGAGAATCAGCCCCAGCATTTT
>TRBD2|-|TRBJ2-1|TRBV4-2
CASSRERSGSYEQFF
TGTGCCAGCAGCCGTGAACGAAGCGGGAGCTATGAGCAGTTCTTC
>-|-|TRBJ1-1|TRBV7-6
CASSPGEGTEAFF
TGTGCCAGCTCCCCGGGGGAGGGCACTGAAGCTTTCTTT
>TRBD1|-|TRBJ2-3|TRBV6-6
CASRTGLDTDTQYF
TGTGCCAGCAGGACAGGGTTGGACACAGATACGCAGTATTTT
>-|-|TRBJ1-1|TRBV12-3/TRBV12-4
CAGSLWGATPVYTEAFF
TGTGCCGGCAGTTTATGGGGGGCAACCCCCGTCTACACTGAAGCTTTCTTT
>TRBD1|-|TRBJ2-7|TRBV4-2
CASSPSDRSAYEQYF
TGTGCCAGCAGCCCGTCGGACAGGTCGGCCTACGAGCAGTACTTC
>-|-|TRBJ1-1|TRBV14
CASSQKPGYTEAFF
TGTGCCAGCAGCCAAAAACCAGGGTATACTGAAGCTTTCTTT
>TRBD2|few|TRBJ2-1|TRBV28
CASHPGGQEYEQFF
TGTGCCAGCCACCCGGGGGGGCAGGAATATGAGCAGTTCTTC
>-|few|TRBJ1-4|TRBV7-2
CASSTVEGRFPEKLFF
TGTGCCAGCAGCACTGTCGAGGGTCGCTTTCCGGAAAAACTGTTTTTT